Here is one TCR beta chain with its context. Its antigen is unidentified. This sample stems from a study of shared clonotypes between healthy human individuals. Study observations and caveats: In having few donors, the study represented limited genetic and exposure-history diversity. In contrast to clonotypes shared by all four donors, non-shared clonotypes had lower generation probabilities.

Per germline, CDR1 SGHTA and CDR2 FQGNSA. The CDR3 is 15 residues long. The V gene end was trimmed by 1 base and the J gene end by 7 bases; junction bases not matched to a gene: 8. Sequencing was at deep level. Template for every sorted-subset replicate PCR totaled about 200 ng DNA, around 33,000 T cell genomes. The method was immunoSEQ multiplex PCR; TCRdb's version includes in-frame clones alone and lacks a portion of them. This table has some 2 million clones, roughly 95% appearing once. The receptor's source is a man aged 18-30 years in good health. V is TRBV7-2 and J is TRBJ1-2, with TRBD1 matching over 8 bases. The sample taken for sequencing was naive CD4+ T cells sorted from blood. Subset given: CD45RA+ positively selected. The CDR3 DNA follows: TGTGCCAGCAGCTTAGGAACAGGGGGAACTGGTGGCTACACCTTC. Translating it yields CASSLGTGGTGGYTF.